The text below deals with one TCR beta chain. This entry comes from a study of neurological immune-mediated disorders. Germline CDR1 is SNHLY and CDR2 is FYNNEI. V was cut by 6 bases and J by 5 bases, with 14 bases left in between. This CDR3 has 13 amino acids. With 10-nucleotide random UMIs included, cDNA was synthesized by 5'RACE. MiXCR, run by TCRdb on the 5' RACE reads, gives a single entry per CDR3 protein. The sample shows tens of thousands of distinct CDR3 sequences, roughly 13% of them seen only once. This chain connects TRBV2 to TRBJ2-7; D is possibly TRBD2 (5 bases). This sequence originates from a woman aged 50 to 60 in good health. What was sequenced was PBMCs. The CDR3 loop reads CASSLWAGHEQYF. CDR3 DNA: TGTGCCAGCAGCCTCTGGGCGGGCCACGAGCAGTACTTC.